This T cell receptor beta chain emerged from a study of blood T cells in healthy people across ages (dated by TCRdb to about 2015). Describing the broader study: In model experiments, template switching captured roughly one uniquely barcoded TCR beta cDNA molecule for every two T cells. The donors were divided into four age groups: young (average approximately 17 years), middle-aged (about 39), aged (approximately 59) and long-lived (around 87). To avoid experimental bias, donors of different ages were distributed randomly across sequencing lanes. Two additional independent replicas of 1 million unique cDNA reads from the same blood draw were analyzed for two donors (one aged 18 to 30 and one aged 80 or older). The study measured age-related changes in TCR beta repertoire diversity using deep sequencing normalized with unique cDNA molecular identifiers.

Paper-wide results and their limitations: The CMV infection status of donors was not known, potentially confounding age-related changes in expanded clonotypes. Because profiling used bulk unsorted PBMCs, naive and antigen-experienced compartments could not be compared conclusively. Observed TCR beta diversity per million T cells fell roughly linearly with age, and a significant reduction was already apparent by age around 40. Estimates of total diversity based on one million sequenced T cells were considered lower bounds and underestimates. Observed TCR beta diversity correlated strongly with the percentage of naive T cells measured by flow cytometry. The long-lived group showed more naive CD4+ T cells, fewer expanded clones and increased TCR diversity than the aged group, suggesting age selection.

The donors were around 39 Caucasian individuals from Russia, aged about 6 to 100 years, who were systemically healthy. Each donor gave ten milliliters of peripheral blood, collected into EDTA-treated Vacutainer tubes. Ficoll-Paque density-gradient centrifugation was used to isolate PBMCs, with at least 6 million obtained per sample. Total RNA, at least 6 micrograms per sample, was extracted from PBMCs with Trizol reagent. For every donor, flow cytometry on a PBMC aliquot measured the percentage of naive CD45RAhigh/CD27high T cells. Library preparation used 5' RACE. Sequenced using an Illumina HiSeq 2500. A second PCR of about 7 to 12 cycles was performed with a sample-barcoded 5' primer and a J-beta primer mix. A unique molecular identifier was introduced onto each TCR beta cDNA molecule by a template-switch 5' adaptor carrying 12 random nucleotides. Each sample yielded at least 3 million CDR3-containing paired-end reads. First-strand cDNA was synthesized from all RNA with the Mint cDNA synthesis kit, primed by a TRBC-specific oligonucleotide. After uracil-DNA glycosylase treatment, a first 18-cycle PCR used universal primers M1SS and BC2_uni_R on all cDNA. In the paper's pipeline: For normalization, 1 million high-quality reads were randomly selected from each sample, with every read carrying a distinct molecular identifier. Reads sharing molecular identifiers were discarded rather than binned into consensus sequences. MiTCR, set to a Q25 quality threshold and the strictest error-elimination algorithm, was used for CDR3 identification, clonotype clustering and error correction. A nonparametric unseen species model using Euler transformation provided a lower-bound estimate of total TCR beta diversity. The raw public data were reprocessed by TCRdb itself: fastp quality trimming at Q25, MiXCR clonotype calling, in-frame beta chains only. Here each entry gathers all rows of one CDR3 protein and keeps the most common genes and DNA. V and J calls and clone size were set by TCRdb, not the authors. The sample contains over 600,000 distinct CDR3 sequences, 20% to 25% of them found a single time. Jointly, the top ten make up roughly 3.6% of the sample.

The CDR1 and CDR2 encoded by the germline V gene (reference sequence) are SGHKS and YYEKEE. The CDR3, cysteine through phenylalanine, is 15 amino acids long. Only the CDR3 part of the read is kept: 45 bases, read in frame from the first base. V drops 0 bases and J drops 5 bases, leaving 14 bases in between. With respect to this clonotype: Its antigen is unknown. No base qualities exist here, and no much larger clone lies one base off it.

The receptor's source is a man in his sixties or seventies in good health. What was sequenced was blood. The receptor chain draws on TRBV5-5 and TRBJ2-5; the D region possibly corresponds to TRBD1 (6 bases align). This receptor has the CDR3 CASSLEARGFETQYF. The DNA reads TGTGCCAGCAGCTTGGAGGCCAGGGGTTTTGAGACCCAGTACTTC.